This T cell receptor (beta chain) comes out of a study of blood T cell repertoires in COVID-19. CDR1 is SNHLY, CDR2 FYNNEI, per germline. V shed 7 bases, J shed 6 bases, and the junction held 10 bases outside the gene matches. This CDR3 has 15 residues. Using immunoSEQ multiplex PCR, the repertoire was profiled, and TCRdb retains in-frame clones only, with some absent. The repertoire has about 100,000 clones, about 85% of them found once; the top ten carry 2% to 2.5%. The chain joins TRBV2 to TRBJ1-5, with 9 nucleotides matching TRBD1. What was sequenced was peripheral blood. The sequence came from a man between 45 and 60 years old with active COVID-19. DNA for the CDR3: TGTGCCAGCACCTCCGTGGACAGGGGCCCTCAGCCCCAGCATTTT. It specifies CASTSVDRGPQPQHF. The full variable domain, with the rest looked up from reference TRBV2 and TRBJ1-5, is EPEVTQTPSHQVTQMGQEVILRCVPISNHLYFYWYRQILGQKVEFLVSFYNNEISEKSEIFDDQFSVERPDGSNFTLKIRSTKLEDSAMYFCASTSVDRGPQPQHFGDGTRLSIL.